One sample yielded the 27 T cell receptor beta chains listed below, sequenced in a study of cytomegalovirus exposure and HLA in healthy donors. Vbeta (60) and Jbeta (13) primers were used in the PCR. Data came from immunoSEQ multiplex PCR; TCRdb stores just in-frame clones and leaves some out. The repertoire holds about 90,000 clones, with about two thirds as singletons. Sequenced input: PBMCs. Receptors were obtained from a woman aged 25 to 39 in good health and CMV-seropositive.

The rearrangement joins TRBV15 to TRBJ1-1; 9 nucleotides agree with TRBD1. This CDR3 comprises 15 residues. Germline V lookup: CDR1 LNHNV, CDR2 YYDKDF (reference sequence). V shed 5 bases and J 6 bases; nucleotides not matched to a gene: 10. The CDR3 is CATSVRDRAIPEAFF. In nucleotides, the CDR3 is TGTGCCACCAGCGTCCGGGACAGGGCGATTCCTGAAGCTTTCTTT. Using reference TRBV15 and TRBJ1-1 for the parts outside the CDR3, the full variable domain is DAMVIQNPRYQVTQFGKPVTLSCSQTLNHNVMYWYQQKSSQAPKLLFHYYDKDFNNEADTPDNFQSRRPNTSFCFLDIRSPGLGDTAMYLCATSVRDRAIPEAFFGQGTRLTVV.

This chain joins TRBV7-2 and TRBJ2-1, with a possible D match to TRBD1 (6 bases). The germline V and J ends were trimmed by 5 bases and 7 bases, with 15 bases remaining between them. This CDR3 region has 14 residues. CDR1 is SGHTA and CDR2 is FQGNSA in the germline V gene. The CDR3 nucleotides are TGTGCCAGCAGCCCTCCGGGACAAAGAAATGAGCAGTTCTTC. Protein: CASSPPGQRNEQFF.

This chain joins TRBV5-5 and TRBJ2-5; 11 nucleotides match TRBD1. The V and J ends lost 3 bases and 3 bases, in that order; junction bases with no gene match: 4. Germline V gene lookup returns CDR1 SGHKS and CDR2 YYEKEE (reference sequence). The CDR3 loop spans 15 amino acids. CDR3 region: CASSSGQGAKETQYF. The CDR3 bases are TGTGCCAGCAGCTCAGGACAGGGGGCCAAAGAGACCCAGTACTTC.

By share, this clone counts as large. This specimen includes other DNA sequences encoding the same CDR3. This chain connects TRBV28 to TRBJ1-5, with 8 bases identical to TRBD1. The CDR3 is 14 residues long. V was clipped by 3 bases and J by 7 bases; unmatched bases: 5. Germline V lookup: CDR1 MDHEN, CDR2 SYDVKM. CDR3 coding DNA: TGTGCCAGCAGTTTCGCAGGGGGCGGCCAGCCCCAGCATTTT. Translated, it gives CASSFAGGGQPQHF.

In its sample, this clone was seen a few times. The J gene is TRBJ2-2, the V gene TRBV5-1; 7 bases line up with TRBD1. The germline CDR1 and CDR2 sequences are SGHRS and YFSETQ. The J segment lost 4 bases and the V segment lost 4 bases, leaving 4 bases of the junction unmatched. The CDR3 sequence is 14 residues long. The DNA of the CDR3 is TGCGCCAGCAGCACCCGGGACAGCACCGGGGAGCTGTTTTTT. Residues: CASSTRDSTGELFF. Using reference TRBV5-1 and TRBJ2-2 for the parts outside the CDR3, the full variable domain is KAGVTQTPRYLIKTRGQQVTLSCSPISGHRSVSWYQQTPGQGLQFLFEYFSETQRNKGNFPGRFSGRQFSNSRSEMNVSTLELGDSALYLCASSTRDSTGELFFGEGSRLTVL.

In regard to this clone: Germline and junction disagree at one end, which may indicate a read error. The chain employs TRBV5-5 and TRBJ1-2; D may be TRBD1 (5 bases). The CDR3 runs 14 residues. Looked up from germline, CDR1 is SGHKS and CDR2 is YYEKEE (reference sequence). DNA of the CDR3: TGTGCCAGCACCCCCCGGGAAGGGACTTATGGCTACCCCTTC. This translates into CASTPREGTYGYPF.

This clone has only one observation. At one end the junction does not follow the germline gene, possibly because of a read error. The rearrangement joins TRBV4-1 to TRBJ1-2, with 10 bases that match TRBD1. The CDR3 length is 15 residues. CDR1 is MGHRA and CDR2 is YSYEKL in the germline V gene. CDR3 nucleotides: TGCGCCAGCAGCCAAGACGGGGACAGGGGACCTGGCTACCCCTTC. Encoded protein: CASSQDGDRGPGYPF.

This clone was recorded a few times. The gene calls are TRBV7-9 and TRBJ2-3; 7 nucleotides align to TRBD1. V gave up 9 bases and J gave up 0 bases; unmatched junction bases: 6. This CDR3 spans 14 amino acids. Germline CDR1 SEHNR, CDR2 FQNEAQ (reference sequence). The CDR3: CARQGDHSTDTQYF. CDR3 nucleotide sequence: TGTGCCAGGCAGGGGGACCATAGCACAGATACGCAGTATTTT.

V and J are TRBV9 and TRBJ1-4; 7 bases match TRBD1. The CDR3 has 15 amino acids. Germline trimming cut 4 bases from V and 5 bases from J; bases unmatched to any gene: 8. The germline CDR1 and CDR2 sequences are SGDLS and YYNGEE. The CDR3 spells CASSPRDRENEKLFF. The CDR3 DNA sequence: TGTGCCAGCAGCCCCCGGGACAGAGAAAATGAAAAACTGTTTTTT.

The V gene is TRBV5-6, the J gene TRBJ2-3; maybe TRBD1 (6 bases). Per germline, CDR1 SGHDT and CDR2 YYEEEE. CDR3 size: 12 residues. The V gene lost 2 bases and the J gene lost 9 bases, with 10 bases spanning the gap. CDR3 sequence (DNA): TGTGCCAGCAGCTTTACAGGGTGGACGCAGTATTTT. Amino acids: CASSFTGWTQYF.

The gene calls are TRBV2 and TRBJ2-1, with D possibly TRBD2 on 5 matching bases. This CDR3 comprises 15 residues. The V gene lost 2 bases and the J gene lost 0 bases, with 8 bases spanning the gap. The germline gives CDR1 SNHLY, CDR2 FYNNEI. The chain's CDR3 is CASSESGSSYNEQFF. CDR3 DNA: TGTGCCAGCAGTGAAAGCGGAAGCTCCTACAATGAGCAGTTCTTC.

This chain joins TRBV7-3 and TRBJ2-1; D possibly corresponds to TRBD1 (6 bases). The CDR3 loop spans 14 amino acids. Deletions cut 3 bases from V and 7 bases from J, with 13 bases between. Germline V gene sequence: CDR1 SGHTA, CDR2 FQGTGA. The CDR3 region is CASSFRGLGNEQFF. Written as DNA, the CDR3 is TGTGCCAGCAGCTTCAGGGGCCTCGGGAATGAGCAGTTCTTC.

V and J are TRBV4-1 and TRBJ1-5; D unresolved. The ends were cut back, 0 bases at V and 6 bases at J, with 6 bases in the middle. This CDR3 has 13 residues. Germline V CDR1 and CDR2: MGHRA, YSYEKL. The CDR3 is CASSQDLSQPQHF. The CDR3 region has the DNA TGCGCCAGCAGCCAAGACTTATCTCAGCCCCAGCATTTT.

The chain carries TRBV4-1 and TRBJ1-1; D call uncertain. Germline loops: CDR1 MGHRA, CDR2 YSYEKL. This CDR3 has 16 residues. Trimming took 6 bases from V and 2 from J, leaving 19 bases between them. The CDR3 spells CASRYQSSGINTEAFF. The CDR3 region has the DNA TGCGCCAGCAGATACCAAAGTTCGGGGATCAACACTGAAGCTTTCTTT.

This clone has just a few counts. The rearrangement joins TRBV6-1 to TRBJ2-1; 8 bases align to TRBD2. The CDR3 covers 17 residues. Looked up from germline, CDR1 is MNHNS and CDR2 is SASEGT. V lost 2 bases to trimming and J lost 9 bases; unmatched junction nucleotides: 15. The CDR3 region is CASSEYVGTSSNREQFF. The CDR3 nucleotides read TGTGCCAGCAGTGAATATGTCGGGACTAGTTCTAATCGTGAGCAGTTCTTC.

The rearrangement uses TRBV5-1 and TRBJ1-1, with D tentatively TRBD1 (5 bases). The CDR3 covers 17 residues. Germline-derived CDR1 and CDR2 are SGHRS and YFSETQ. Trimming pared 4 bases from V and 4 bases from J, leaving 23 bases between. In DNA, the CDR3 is TGCGCCAGCAGCCGGTCGGATGGTCTAACAGGAGTCACTGAAGCTTTCTTT. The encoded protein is CASSRSDGLTGVTEAFF.

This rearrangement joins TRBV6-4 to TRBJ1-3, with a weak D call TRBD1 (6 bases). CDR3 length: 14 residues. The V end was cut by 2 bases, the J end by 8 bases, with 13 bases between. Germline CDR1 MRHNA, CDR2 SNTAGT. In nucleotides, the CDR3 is TGTGCCAGCAGTGACACCGGGACATCGGACACCATATATTTT. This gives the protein CASSDTGTSDTIYF.

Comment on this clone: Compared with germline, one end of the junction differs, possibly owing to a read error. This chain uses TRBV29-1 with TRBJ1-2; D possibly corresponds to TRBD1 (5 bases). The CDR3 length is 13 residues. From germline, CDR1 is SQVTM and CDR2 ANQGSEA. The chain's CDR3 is CSVERQNLYGYPF. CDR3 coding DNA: TGCAGCGTTGAGCGACAGAACCTCTATGGCTACCCCTTC. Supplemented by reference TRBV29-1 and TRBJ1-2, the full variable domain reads SAVISQKPSRDICQRGTSLTIQCQVDSQVTMMFWYRQQPGQSLTLIATANQGSEATYESGFVIDKFPISRPNLTFSTLTVSNMSPEDSSIYLCSVERQNLYGYPFGSGTRLTVV.

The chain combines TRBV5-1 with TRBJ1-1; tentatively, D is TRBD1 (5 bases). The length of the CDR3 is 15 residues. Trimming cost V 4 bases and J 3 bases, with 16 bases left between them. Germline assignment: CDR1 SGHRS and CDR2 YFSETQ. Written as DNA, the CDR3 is TGCGCCAGCAGCACCCGGGGGGAGGAGGACACTGAAGCTTTCTTT. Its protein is CASSTRGEEDTEAFF. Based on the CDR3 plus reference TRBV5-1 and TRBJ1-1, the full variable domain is KAGVTQTPRYLIKTRGQQVTLSCSPISGHRSVSWYQQTPGQGLQFLFEYFSETQRNKGNFPGRFSGRQFSNSRSEMNVSTLELGDSALYLCASSTRGEEDTEAFFGQGTRLTVV.

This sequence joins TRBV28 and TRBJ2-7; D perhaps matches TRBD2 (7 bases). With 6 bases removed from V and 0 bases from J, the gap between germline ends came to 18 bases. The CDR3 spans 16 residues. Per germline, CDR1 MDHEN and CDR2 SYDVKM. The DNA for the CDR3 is TGTGCCAGCAGGGGGGGGGCGGGGGCCCACTCCTACGAGCAGTACTTC. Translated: CASRGGAGAHSYEQYF.

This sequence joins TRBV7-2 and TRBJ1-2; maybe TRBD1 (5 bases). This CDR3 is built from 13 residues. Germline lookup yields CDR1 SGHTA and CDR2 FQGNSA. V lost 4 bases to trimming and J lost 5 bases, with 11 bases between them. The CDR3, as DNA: TGTGCCAGCAGCTCGCTGGGGGGGTATGGCTACACCTTC. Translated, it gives CASSSLGGYGYTF.

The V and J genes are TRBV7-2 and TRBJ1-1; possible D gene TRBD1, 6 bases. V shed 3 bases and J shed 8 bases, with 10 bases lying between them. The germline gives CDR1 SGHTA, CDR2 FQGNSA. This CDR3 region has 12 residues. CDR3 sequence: CASSFDRTEAFF. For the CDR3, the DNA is TGTGCCAGCAGCTTCGACAGGACCGAAGCTTTCTTT.

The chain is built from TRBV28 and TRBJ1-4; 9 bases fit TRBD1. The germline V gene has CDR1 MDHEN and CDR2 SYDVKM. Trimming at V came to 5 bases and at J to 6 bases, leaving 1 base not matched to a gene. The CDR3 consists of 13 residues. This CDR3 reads CASSTGGYEKLFF. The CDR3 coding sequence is TGTGCCAGCAGTACAGGGGGCTATGAAAAACTGTTTTTT.

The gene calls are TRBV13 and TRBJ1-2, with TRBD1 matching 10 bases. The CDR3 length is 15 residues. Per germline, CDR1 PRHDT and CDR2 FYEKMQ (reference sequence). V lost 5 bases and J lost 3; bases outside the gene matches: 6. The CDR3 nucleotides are TGTGCCAGCAGCACCCGGGACAGGGGAGACTATGGCTACACCTTC. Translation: CASSTRDRGDYGYTF.

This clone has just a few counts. In DNA form, the CDR3 reads TGTGCCAGCAGTTCACAGGGGGTTGGAGGAGAGACCCAGTACTTC. Translating it yields CASSSQGVGGETQYF. The genes are TRBV27 and TRBJ2-5, with 8 bases matching TRBD1. Germline CDR1 MNHEY, CDR2 SMNVEV (reference sequence). This CDR3 spans 15 amino acids. Trimming at V came to 4 bases and at J to 4 bases, leaving 8 bases not matched to a gene.

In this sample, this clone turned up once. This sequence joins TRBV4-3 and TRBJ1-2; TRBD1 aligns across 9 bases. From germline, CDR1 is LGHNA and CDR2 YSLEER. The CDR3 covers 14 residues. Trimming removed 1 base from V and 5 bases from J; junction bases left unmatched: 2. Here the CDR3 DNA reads TGCGCCAGCAGCCAAGGGACAGGGGATTATGGCTACACCTTC. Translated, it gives CASSQGTGDYGYTF.

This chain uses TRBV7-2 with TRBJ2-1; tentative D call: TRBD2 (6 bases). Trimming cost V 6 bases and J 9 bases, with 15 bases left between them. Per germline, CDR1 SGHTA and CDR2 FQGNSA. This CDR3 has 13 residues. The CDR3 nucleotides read TGTGCCAGCAGTCTACAAGGAGGGGTTGAGCAGTTCTTC. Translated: CASSLQGGVEQFF.